This T cell receptor (beta chain) was identified during a study of control samples from healthy donors and cancer patients. This CDR3 comprises 15 residues. Germline V lookup: CDR1 MDHEN, CDR2 SYDVKM. V was trimmed by 6 bases and J by 4 bases, leaving 18 bases between them. Assay used: immunoSEQ multiplex PCR; TCRdb lists only in-frame clones, some missing. The data show 60,000 to 65,000 clones, with about 82% seen just once and about 5% held by the top ten. The chain combines TRBV28 with TRBJ2-5, with D unresolved. This receptor was identified in a man aged 35 to 55 in good health. Sequencing was done on a sample of blood. The CDR3 sequence is CASSLLLGGGETQYF. The CDR3 region has the DNA TGTGCCAGCAGCCTACTTCTAGGTGGTGGAGAGACCCAGTACTTC.